Sequencing of this T cell receptor beta chain was carried out in a study of T cell changes during pregnancy in multiple sclerosis. Here immunoSEQ multiplex PCR was the method, and the copy in TCRdb shows in-frame clones only, minus some. The sample lists tens of thousands of clones; roughly 94% were seen once. CDR3 size: 17 residues. After removal of 0 bases from V and 3 bases from J, the junction contained 6 bases not matched to a gene. CDR1 SGHDT and CDR2 YYEEEE come from the germline V gene. The receptor's source is a female donor with multiple sclerosis, enrolled in a pregnancy study. Sequencing was performed on CD8+ T cells from peripheral blood mononuclear cells, taken after pregnancy. V usage is TRBV5-6 and J usage is TRBJ2-1, with 10 bases aligning to TRBD2. The CDR3, as DNA: TGTGCCAGCAGCTTGGAGACTAGCGGGTTAGGCTACAATGAGCAGTTCTTC. This gives the protein CASSLETSGLGYNEQFF.